This T cell receptor (beta chain) is drawn from a study of early T cells in non-severe SARS-CoV-2 infection (dated by TCRdb to the early 2020s). Looking at the study overall: Because TCR sequencing relied on bulk RNA taken from unsorted whole blood, pairing of alpha and beta chains was not possible. The investigation overall reported the following: VDJdb matching was skewed toward anti-spike CD8 responses and likely underestimated virus-specific expansions, missing private and CD4 specificities.

The library was built by means of 5' RACE. Sequencing took place on a NextSeq 500. Unique molecular identifiers were attached to individual cDNA molecules in the TCR library protocol so that sequencing error and PCR bias could be corrected. Both TCR alpha and beta chains were sequenced, and tight co-correlation was observed between alpha and beta sequence abundances in each sample. In the original analysis: Decombinator V4 was used to annotate the V gene, J gene and CDR3 of the TCR sequences. TCRs were defined as expanded if a significant change between any two time points was detected under a Poisson model with p below 0.0001. TCR abundances were normalised to the total number of TCRs sequenced per sample and expressed as counts per million. MAIT TCRs were defined by TRAV1-2 paired with TRAJ12, TRAJ20 or TRAJ33, and iNKT TCRs by TRAV10 paired with TRAJ18. VDJdb, accessed 1 November 2021, was searched for CMV, EBV and SARS-CoV-2 annotated TCRs, with TCRs annotated for multiple antigens excluded. Through fastp at Q25 and MiXCR, TCRdb rebuilt clones from the public reads, retaining in-frame beta chains. One record per CDR3 amino acid sequence lists the most common genes and DNA. The V and J calls were not made by the authors but by TCRdb's processing. This sample gives 86,000 or so distinct CDR3 sequences in total; more than 12% of them show up just once. In total, the top ten clones hold roughly 3.1% of the sample.

V is cut back by 6 bases and J by 5 bases, with 1 base in the junction unmatched. Taken from cysteine to phenylalanine, the CDR3 has 13 residues. Kept here is only the CDR3 DNA, which spans 39 bases and is read in frame from base 1. The study was a case-control design nested within a healthcare worker cohort in London, UK, with weekly nasopharyngeal swab PCR tests and blood sampling. Healthcare workers were recruited between 23 and 31 March 2020, during the week of the UK lockdown, and were followed weekly for up to 16 weeks. This clonotype has just a few counts. This clone's antigen is unknown. Per-base qualities were not stored, and no clone one base away is much larger.

Source material: whole blood. The receptor's source is an adult who was a healthcare worker with PCR-confirmed SARS-CoV-2 infection or an uninfected control (not recorded which). Recombination linked TRBV12-3 or TRBV12-4 to TRBJ2-5, and TRBD2 aligns with 12 junction nucleotides. Read as DNA, the sequence is TGTGCCAGCAGCGGGACTAGCGGGGAGACCCAGTACTTC. Translated, this is CASSGTSGETQYF.